The 23 T cell receptor beta chains below all came from one sample that was sequenced in a study of blood T cell repertoires in COVID-19. Sequencing was performed with immunoSEQ multiplex PCR; in TCRdb, only in-frame clones are kept and a portion is missing. The table lists around 380,000 clones, more than 75% of them singletons. The specimen was peripheral blood. The receptors originated from a human donor with acute or convalescent COVID-19. The donor label of this sample is uncertain.

This chain links TRBV5-6 with TRBJ1-1, with D possibly TRBD1 on 5 matching bases. The CDR3 loop spans 12 amino acids. The V end was cut by 3 bases, the J end by 5 bases, with 8 bases between. Germline values: CDR1 SGHDT, CDR2 YYEEEE. The CDR3 bases are TGTGCCAGCAGCTGGGGCCGGACTGAAGCTTTCTTT. This gives the protein CASSWGRTEAFF.

Notes on this clone: Relative to the germline gene, one junction end is altered; a read error may explain this. The V call is TRBV18, the J call TRBJ1-3, with D possibly TRBD1 on 6 matching bases. Germline lookup yields CDR1 KGHSH and CDR2 LQKENI. The CDR3 totals 14 residues. The CDR3 sequence is CTSSAGASGNTIYF. The CDR3 DNA reads TGTACCAGCTCCGCGGGGGCCTCTGGAAACACCATATATTTT.

V and J are TRBV30 and TRBJ1-5; TRBD1 matches at 8 bases. The CDR3 has 13 amino acids. Germline assignment: CDR1 GTSNPN and CDR2 SVGIG (reference sequence). Trimming took 3 bases from V and 6 from J; bases not matched to a gene: 4. In DNA form, the CDR3 reads TGTGCCTGGAGCAGGGGGCTGGGTCAGCCCCAGCATTTT. Residues: CAWSRGLGQPQHF.

The chain has TRBV23-1 and TRBJ1-6; TRBD1 aligns across 8 bases. TRBV23-1 is labeled an ORF, and its function is uncertain. V gave up 0 bases and J gave up 5 bases; unmatched junction bases: 6. This CDR3 comprises 17 residues. For the CDR3, the DNA is TGCGCCAGCAGTCAATCACCCGGGACAGGACATAATTCACCCCTCCACTTT. This sequence encodes CASSQSPGTGHNSPLHF.

The rearrangement joins TRBV2 to TRBJ1-1, with 9 bases lining up with TRBD1. This CDR3 comprises 11 residues. V gave up 5 bases and J gave up 11 bases; unmatched junction bases: 3. Per germline, CDR1 SNHLY and CDR2 FYNNEI. The CDR3 protein is CASSPGTGAFF. The CDR3 DNA follows: TGTGCCAGCAGTCCCGGGACAGGGGCTTTCTTT.

The chain links TRBV7-9 to TRBJ1-1; the D gene is possibly TRBD1 (6 bases). Per germline, CDR1 SEHNR and CDR2 FQNEAQ (reference sequence). This CDR3 spans 14 amino acids. V was trimmed by 5 bases and J by 3 bases, leaving 13 bases between them. The CDR3 sequence: CASSPGVGDTEAFF. The CDR3 DNA sequence: TGTGCCAGCAGCCCAGGGGTTGGCGACACTGAAGCTTTCTTT.

Here the CDR3 reads CASSISGQSFYGYTF. The CDR3 DNA follows: TGTGCCAGTAGTATATCGGGACAGAGCTTCTATGGCTACACCTTC. The chain carries TRBV19 and TRBJ1-2, with 7 bases identical to TRBD1. CDR1 is LNHDA, CDR2 SQIVND, per germline (reference sequence). The V segment lost 2 bases and the J segment 4 bases; nucleotides outside the gene matches: 7. This CDR3 spans 15 amino acids.

This clone was counted a few times. The chain carries TRBV11-2 and TRBJ1-1; no reliable D call. Deletions cut 2 bases from V and 3 bases from J, with 13 bases between. Per the germline V gene, CDR1 is SGHAT and CDR2 is FQNNGV. This CDR3 has 15 amino acids. The CDR3 loop reads CASSLLARGYTEAFF. The CDR3 nucleotides read TGTGCCAGCAGCTTACTCGCACGGGGTTACACTGAAGCTTTCTTT.

The V and J genes are TRBV5-4 and TRBJ2-3; possibly TRBD2 for D (6 bases). This CDR3 region has 14 residues. V was trimmed by 0 bases and J by 5 bases, leaving 10 bases between them. The germline gives CDR1 SGHNT, CDR2 YYREEE (reference sequence). CDR3 nucleotide sequence: TGTGCCAGCAGCTTGGCGGGAGTTGGAGATACGCAGTATTTT. Protein: CASSLAGVGDTQYF. The entire variable domain, with the rest obtained from reference TRBV5-4 and TRBJ2-3, is as follows: ETGVTQSPTHLIKTRGQQVTLRCSSQSGHNTVSWYQQALGQGPQFIFQYYREEENGRGNFPPRFSGLQFPNYSSELNVNALELDDSALYLCASSLAGVGDTQYFGPGTRLTVL.

The chain carries TRBV2 and TRBJ1-4; D is possibly TRBD1 (6 bases). Per germline, CDR1 SNHLY and CDR2 FYNNEI. V was cut by 2 bases and J by 6 bases, with 10 bases left in between. CDR3 length: 14 residues. CDR3: CASSEQGRDEKLFF. CDR3 coding DNA: TGTGCCAGCAGTGAACAGGGGAGGGATGAAAAACTGTTTTTT.

V gene TRBV4-2 combines with J gene TRBJ2-2; TRBD2 is a possible D gene (5 bases). This CDR3 spans 14 amino acids. V was pared by 5 bases and J by 1 base, with 8 bases between. Germline assignment: CDR1 LGHNA and CDR2 YNFKEQ. The CDR3: CASSKDWNTGELFF. The CDR3, as DNA: TGTGCCAGCAGCAAGGACTGGAACACCGGGGAGCTGTTTTTT.

The sample holds a few counts of this clone. The chain employs TRBV6-6 and TRBJ1-3; the D gene is possibly TRBD1 (6 bases). Germline CDR1 MNHNY, CDR2 SVGAGI (reference sequence). CDR3 length: 20 amino acids. Trimming took off 6 bases at V and 3 bases at J, with 30 bases between the two ends. The CDR3 sequence is CASSHKSRDIRRVIGNTIYF. In nucleotides, the CDR3 is TGTGCCAGCAGCCACAAATCCAGGGACATCCGGCGCGTTATTGGAAACACCATATATTTT.

The chain recombines TRBV23-1 with TRBJ1-4; no clear D. TRBV23-1 is reported as an ORF; its role is uncertain. The V and J ends lost 4 bases and 5 bases respectively, with 20 bases between them. The CDR3 is 17 amino acids. The CDR3 sequence is CASSLSSSSARNEKLFF. DNA for the CDR3: TGCGCCAGCAGTCTTTCTTCTTCATCAGCGAGAAATGAAAAACTGTTTTTT.

V is TRBV30 and J is TRBJ2-5; weak D call: TRBD2 (5 bases). The CDR3 totals 11 residues. The ends were cut back, 1 base at V and 5 bases at J, with 5 bases in the middle. Germline values: CDR1 GTSNPN, CDR2 SVGIG (reference sequence). CDR3 nucleotides: TGTGCCTGGAGTGCGGGGGAGACCCAGTACTTC. This codes for CAWSAGETQYF.

The chain carries TRBV7-9 and TRBJ1-2, with a weak D call TRBD1 (6 bases). With 0 bases removed from V and 2 bases from J, the gap between germline ends came to 10 bases. CDR1 is SEHNR, CDR2 FQNEAQ, per germline (reference sequence). CDR3 length: 15 residues. CDR3 region: CASSLAPGGNYGYTF. In DNA form, the CDR3 reads TGTGCCAGCAGCTTAGCGCCGGGGGGCAACTATGGCTACACCTTC. The complete variable domain, with remaining parts taken from reference TRBV7-9 and TRBJ1-2, reads DTGVSQNPRHKITKRGQNVTFRCDPISEHNRLYWYRQTLGQGPEFLTYFQNEAQLEKSRLLSDRFSAERPKGSFSTLEIQRTEQGDSAMYLCASSLAPGGNYGYTFGSGTRLTVV.

The chain couples TRBV27 to TRBJ1-5; TRBD1 matches at 7 bases. The CDR3 contains 13 residues. Germline CDR1 and CDR2: MNHEY and SMNVEV (reference sequence). J lost 5 bases, V lost 9 bases, and 7 bases had no gene match. As DNA, the CDR3 is TGTGCCAGTAGGACAGGTAGGCATCAGCCCCAGCATTTT. It codes for CASRTGRHQPQHF.

V usage is TRBV27 and J usage is TRBJ1-6, with D unresolved. The V end lost 5 bases, the J end lost 7 bases, and 12 bases lay between the germline ends. Germline CDR1 is MNHEY and CDR2 is SMNVEV (reference sequence). CDR3 length: 14 residues. The DNA of the CDR3 is TGTGCCAGCAGTCCACTCAACGGGAATTCACCCCTCCACTTT. This gives the protein CASSPLNGNSPLHF.

V gene TRBV7-9 combines with J gene TRBJ2-7; 11 nucleotides align to TRBD2. This CDR3 is built from 15 residues. Germline CDR1 and CDR2: SEHNR and FQNEAQ (reference sequence). Germline trimming cut 3 bases from V and 5 bases from J; bases unmatched to any gene: 6. The CDR3 nucleotides read TGTGCCAGCAGCTTGTCAGGGACTAGCGGAAACGAGCAGTACTTC. Amino acid sequence: CASSLSGTSGNEQYF.

The chain employs TRBV2 and TRBJ2-5; 15 bases map to TRBD2. V shed 6 bases, J shed 4 bases, and the junction held 3 bases outside the gene matches. This CDR3 spans 15 amino acids. CDR1 and CDR2 from the germline V gene are SNHLY and FYNNEI. The CDR3, as DNA: TGTGCCAGCAGAGGGACTAGCGGGGGGATAGAGACCCAGTACTTC. It is translated as CASRGTSGGIETQYF.

V usage is TRBV15 and J usage is TRBJ1-5; no reliable D call. V was shortened by 4 bases and J by 4 bases, with 8 bases between the two germline ends. The germline V gene has CDR1 LNHNV and CDR2 YYDKDF (reference sequence). This CDR3 has 13 amino acids. The CDR3 DNA reads TGTGCCACCAGCACTGAGTGGAATCAGCCCCAGCATTTT. This encodes CATSTEWNQPQHF.

The chain couples TRBV5-4 to TRBJ2-7; 7 nucleotides align to TRBD1. Looked up from germline, CDR1 is SGHNT and CDR2 is YYREEE (reference sequence). The V gene end was trimmed by 4 bases and the J gene end by 1 base; junction bases not matched to a gene: 14. This CDR3 contains 17 residues. The DNA for the CDR3 is TGTGCCAGCAGCACGGGGCGACAGGGCCAGAGATCCTACGAGCAGTACTTC. It encodes CASSTGRQGQRSYEQYF.

V and J are TRBV10-3 and TRBJ1-2, with 8 bases aligning to TRBD1. The germline V gene encodes CDR1 ENHRY and CDR2 SYGVKD. This CDR3 region has 16 residues. J gave up 5 bases and V 6 bases, and 14 bases lay outside the gene matches. The CDR3 nucleotides are TGTGCCATCAGGGGGGACAGGACCCAAGTTTTATATGGCTACACCTTC. This translates into CAIRGDRTQVLYGYTF.

The chain couples TRBV29-1 to TRBJ2-1; 11 nucleotides align to TRBD1. The junction had 6 bases not matched to a gene; V was cut back by 3 bases and J by 8 bases. CDR1 is SQVTM and CDR2 is ANQGSEA in the germline V gene. The CDR3 runs to 14 residues. CDR3 sequence (DNA): TGCAGCGTTGACCGGACAGGGGGCGAGGATGAGCAGTTCTTC. This codes for CSVDRTGGEDEQFF.